A selection of T cell receptor beta chains follows, all from one sample in a study of CD8 T cells in Susac syndrome. TCRdb used MiXCR to reprocess the immunoSEQ multiplex PCR reads, holding one entry per CDR3 protein. This sample yields 130,000 or so distinct CDR3 sequences, of which roughly 94% are seen a single time; about 0.29% belongs to the top ten. The sample taken for sequencing was CD8+ T cells from PBMCs. The receptors stem from a human donor with Susac syndrome. CDR3s leave out the opening cysteine and the closing phenylalanine or tryptophan. Each record gives: CDR3 length, J gene, V gene, CDR3 protein.

len: 15
j_gene: TRBJ2-3
v_gene: TRBV3-1
CDR3aa: ASSQVGAGGMTDTQY

len: 12
j_gene: TRBJ2-7
v_gene: TRBV5-4
CDR3aa: ASSIPGLNYEQY

len: 11
j_gene: TRBJ1-2
v_gene: TRBV29-1
CDR3aa: SVEDSGIYGYT

len: 14
j_gene: TRBJ2-5
v_gene: TRBV4-1
CDR3aa: ASSQILEDRGKTQY

len: 14
j_gene: TRBJ1-2
v_gene: TRBV14
CDR3aa: ASSHRPDPANYGYT

len: 16
j_gene: TRBJ2-2
v_gene: TRBV7-3
CDR3aa: ASSTHLLAEGNTGELF

len: 11
j_gene: TRBJ2-1
v_gene: TRBV24-1
CDR3aa: ATSDLEGYEQF

len: 13
j_gene: TRBJ2-4
v_gene: TRBV27
CDR3aa: ASSLGWGGKNIQY

len: 11
j_gene: TRBJ2-5
v_gene: TRBV15
CDR3aa: ATSVTRGETQY

len: 10
j_gene: TRBJ1-2
v_gene: TRBV20-1
CDR3aa: SARDALPGYT

len: 12
j_gene: TRBJ1-5
v_gene: TRBV5-1
CDR3aa: ASRPGTGGQPQH

len: 12
j_gene: TRBJ1-2
v_gene: TRBV7-8
CDR3aa: ASSSRVRDYGYT

len: 11
j_gene: TRBJ2-3
v_gene: TRBV29-1
CDR3aa: SVTTTSTDTQY

len: 10
j_gene: TRBJ2-2
v_gene: TRBV29-1
CDR3aa: SVGGITGELF

len: 13
j_gene: TRBJ2-5
v_gene: TRBV25-1
CDR3aa: ASSGPRGQGETQY

len: 13
j_gene: TRBJ2-5
v_gene: TRBV4-2
CDR3aa: ASSQPGQGEETQY

len: 11
j_gene: TRBJ1-1
v_gene: TRBV11-2
CDR3aa: ASSSGGGTEAF

len: 13
j_gene: TRBJ1-5
v_gene: TRBV24-1
CDR3aa: ATSDGTDSNQPQH

len: 9
j_gene: TRBJ2-2
v_gene: TRBV25-1
CDR3aa: ASQEAGELF

len: 10
j_gene: TRBJ2-3
v_gene: TRBV9
CDR3aa: ASSVDPDTQY

len: 13
j_gene: TRBJ1-3
v_gene: TRBV5-4
CDR3aa: ASSLQGASGNTIY

len: 16
j_gene: TRBJ1-6
v_gene: TRBV18
CDR3aa: ASSQVRDSVWINSPLH

len: 13
j_gene: TRBJ1-2
v_gene: TRBV6-5
CDR3aa: ASSYSEGALYGYT

len: 13
j_gene: TRBJ2-1
v_gene: TRBV20-1
CDR3aa: SASLAGGPVDEQF

len: 12
j_gene: TRBJ2-3
v_gene: TRBV29-1
CDR3aa: SVEGRGGTDTQY

len: 13
j_gene: TRBJ2-3
v_gene: TRBV20-1
CDR3aa: SAGDVGSSTDTQY

len: 16
j_gene: TRBJ2-1
v_gene: TRBV4-1
CDR3aa: ASSQEEGGAISYNEQF

len: 9
j_gene: TRBJ2-1
v_gene: TRBV5-1
CDR3aa: ASSAERAQF

len: 14
j_gene: TRBJ2-3
v_gene: TRBV18
CDR3aa: ASSPERGRDTDTQY

len: 10
j_gene: TRBJ2-7
v_gene: TRBV15
CDR3aa: ATSRAGYEQY

len: 16
j_gene: TRBJ1-1
v_gene: TRBV4-3
CDR3aa: ASSQDLDRGQSDTEAF

len: 12
j_gene: TRBJ2-7
v_gene: TRBV7-8
CDR3aa: ASSPTGNPYEQY

len: 10
j_gene: TRBJ1-1
v_gene: TRBV30
CDR3aa: AGGLLNTEAF

len: 11
j_gene: TRBJ2-7
v_gene: TRBV27
CDR3aa: ASSFGLTYEQY

len: 10
j_gene: TRBJ2-1
v_gene: TRBV27
CDR3aa: ASSGGGLEQF

len: 13
j_gene: TRBJ1-3
v_gene: TRBV30
CDR3aa: AWSDDRFAGNTIY

len: 15
j_gene: TRBJ2-3
v_gene: TRBV9
CDR3aa: ASSVDRLAAGTDTQY

len: 13
j_gene: TRBJ1-4
v_gene: TRBV4-3
CDR3aa: ASRGESGHNEKLF

len: 13
j_gene: TRBJ1-2
v_gene: TRBV25-1
CDR3aa: ASSDDGQGARGYT

len: 10
j_gene: TRBJ2-5
v_gene: TRBV19
CDR3aa: ATSRAAETQY

len: 19
j_gene: TRBJ2-3
v_gene: TRBV12-3/TRBV12-4
CDR3aa: ASSQSFRDRDPSVGTDTQY

len: 12
j_gene: TRBJ2-7
v_gene: TRBV18
CDR3aa: ASSPSDSPYEQY

len: 10
j_gene: TRBJ1-1
v_gene: TRBV12-3/TRBV12-4
CDR3aa: ASRFRGPEAF

len: 14
j_gene: TRBJ2-1
v_gene: TRBV12-3/TRBV12-4
CDR3aa: ASSPLTSGGKNEQF

len: 11
j_gene: TRBJ2-1
v_gene: TRBV7-8
CDR3aa: ASSATSYNEQF

len: 10
j_gene: TRBJ2-7
v_gene: TRBV9
CDR3aa: ASSVNQEEQY

len: 12
j_gene: TRBJ1-5
v_gene: TRBV20-1
CDR3aa: SARDTGSNQPQH

len: 12
j_gene: TRBJ2-7
v_gene: TRBV9
CDR3aa: ASSVEDNSYEQY

len: 12
j_gene: TRBJ2-7
v_gene: TRBV19
CDR3aa: ASSIGVLAYEQY

len: 14
j_gene: TRBJ1-2
v_gene: TRBV19
CDR3aa: ASSPRDRQENYGYT

len: 9
j_gene: TRBJ2-7
v_gene: TRBV20-1
CDR3aa: SARVSGNQY

len: 12
j_gene: TRBJ1-5
v_gene: TRBV27
CDR3aa: ASSARQAGQPQH

len: 12
j_gene: TRBJ2-5
v_gene: TRBV7-3
CDR3aa: ASSLADRGETQY

len: 13
j_gene: TRBJ1-2
v_gene: TRBV13
CDR3aa: ASSNRDRGQYGYT

len: 12
j_gene: TRBJ2-7
v_gene: TRBV6-1
CDR3aa: ASSEVGQGYEQY

len: 12
j_gene: TRBJ2-5
v_gene: TRBV29-1
CDR3aa: SVEPLGMDETQY

len: 13
j_gene: TRBJ2-5
v_gene: TRBV9
CDR3aa: ASSVVGSHQETQY